The 7 T cell receptor beta chains given below trace back to one sample, sequenced in a study of OX40 agonist ivuxolimab in advanced cancers. Here immunoSEQ multiplex PCR was the method, and the copy in TCRdb shows in-frame clones only, minus some. Of around 100,000 clones in the sample, nearly 90% were seen once. Sequenced material: CD4+ or CD8+ T cells sorted from blood, taken in a trial of the OX40 agonist ivuxolimab. Receptor source: an adult with an advanced solid tumor such as melanoma, head and neck, liver or kidney cancer.

The chain combines TRBV5-1 with TRBJ2-7; weak D call: TRBD1 (6 bases). V was pared by 3 bases and J by 5 bases, with 12 bases between. The length of the CDR3 is 13 residues. Germline loops: CDR1 SGHRS, CDR2 YFSETQ. CDR3 amino acids: CASSSSGQNEQYF. For the CDR3, the DNA is TGCGCCAGCAGCTCTTCAGGACAGAACGAGCAGTACTTC.

V gene TRBV15 combines with J gene TRBJ1-5; D is unclear. V lost 0 bases and J 8 bases, leaving 8 bases between the germline ends. Germline V gene lookup returns CDR1 LNHNV and CDR2 YYDKDF (reference sequence). The CDR3 extends over 13 amino acids. The CDR3 coding sequence is TGTGCCACCAGCAGAGATGCAATGGAGCCCCAGCATTTT. This translates into CATSRDAMEPQHF.

The J gene is TRBJ2-2, the V gene TRBV20-1; D gene uncertain. CDR1 and CDR2 from the germline V gene are DFQATT and SNEGSKA (reference sequence). The CDR3 has 11 residues. V was trimmed by 3 bases and J by 10 bases, leaving 9 bases between them. The CDR3 DNA reads TGCAGTGCTAGCGAGGACGTGGAGCTGTTTTTT. Protein: CSASEDVELFF.

The V gene is TRBV14, the J gene TRBJ2-1; D is unclear. Germline V gene sequence: CDR1 SGHDN, CDR2 FVKESK. The V end was cut by 0 bases, the J end by 7 bases, with 10 bases between. The CDR3 consists of 14 residues. The CDR3 DNA follows: TGTGCCAGCAGCCAAGATGTTGTTTCAAATGAGCAGTTCTTC. Protein product: CASSQDVVSNEQFF.

V gene TRBV11-2 combines with J gene TRBJ2-3; 12 positions match TRBD2. The CDR3 totals 15 residues. Trimming cost V 5 bases and J 4 bases; bases outside gene matches: 4. Germline V lookup: CDR1 SGHAT, CDR2 FQNNGV. The CDR3 DNA follows: TGTGCCAGCAGCCGGACTAGCGGGATGGCAGATACGCAGTATTTT. It translates to CASSRTSGMADTQYF.

In DNA form, the CDR3 reads TGTGCCAGTATTCCGAAGCGGGGGGGATCGGGTGAGCAGTTCTTC. Amino acids: CASIPKRGGSGEQFF. This chain uses TRBV19 with TRBJ2-1; 10 nucleotides align to TRBD2. Germline V lookup: CDR1 LNHDA, CDR2 SQIVND (reference sequence). This CDR3 has 15 residues. The V gene end was trimmed by 7 bases and the J gene end by 9 bases; junction bases not matched to a gene: 12.

This chain uses TRBV9 with TRBJ1-1; D gene unclear. The CDR3 is 13 residues long. CDR1 is SGDLS, CDR2 YYNGEE, per germline. V shed 3 bases and J shed 2 bases, with 8 bases lying between them. CDR3 coding DNA: TGTGCCAGCAGCGGACCAGGTAACACTGAAGCTTTCTTT. Protein sequence: CASSGPGNTEAFF.